Shown below are 17 T cell receptor beta chains from a single sample sequenced in a study of regulatory T cells in long-lasting Graves disease. Libraries of TCR beta came from iRepertoire HTBI primers plus Arm-PCR of CDR3 regions. In TCRdb, the multiplex PCR reads were re-called with MiXCR into one record per CDR3 protein. The repertoire has approximately 400,000 distinct CDR3 sequences, around 21% of them found once; the top ten carry 20% to 25%. Time point in this sample: persistent/refractory GD, antithyroid drugs over 5 years with positive TRAb. PBMC-derived RNA was used for the TCR library. The specimen was peripheral blood mononuclear cells (PBMCs), collected when the disease was refractory, from a patient treated with antithyroid drugs. All receptors come from a female donor with Graves disease.

The rearrangement joins TRBV2 to TRBJ2-1, with D hard to call. Germline CDR1 SNHLY, CDR2 FYNNEI. CDR3 size: 16 residues. V was trimmed by 0 bases and J by 2 bases, leaving 11 bases between them. CDR3 in DNA: TGTGCCAGCAGTGAAGCGACCCTAGACGCCTACAATGAGCAGTTCTTC. Translating gives CASSEATLDAYNEQFF.

The V gene is TRBV4-3, the J gene TRBJ2-6; D may match TRBD1 or TRBD2 (6 bases each). Germline CDR1 reads LGHNA; CDR2 reads YSLEER. The ends were cut back, 0 bases at V and 4 bases at J, with 10 bases in the middle. The CDR3 sequence is 16 residues long. In DNA form, the CDR3 reads TGCGCCAGCAGCCAAGAAGGGGGGCCCGGGGCCAACGTCCTGACTTTC. Translating gives CASSQEGGPGANVLTF.

This clonotype appeared a few times. The rearrangement joins TRBV19 to TRBJ1-1, with a tentative D call TRBD1 (5 bases). The CDR3 has 13 residues. The germline V gene has CDR1 LNHDA and CDR2 SQIVND (reference sequence). V gave up 2 bases and J gave up 10 bases, with 14 bases separating them. This chain's CDR3 is CASSIQGYVAAFF. CDR3 nucleotide sequence: TGTGCCAGTAGTATACAGGGATATGTGGCAGCTTTCTTT.

This clonotype was observed a handful of times. V and J are TRBV4-1 and TRBJ1-6; 10 bases match TRBD1. The CDR3 consists of 16 residues. CDR1 is MGHRA, CDR2 YSYEKL, per germline. V trimming: 4 bases; J trimming: 6 bases; junction bases outside the gene matches: 6. The CDR3 region has the DNA TGCGCCAGCAGCCGCGGGACAGGGGTCTTTAATTCACCCCTCCACTTT. It yields the protein CASSRGTGVFNSPLHF.

The table lists this clonotype with a few counts. This may be a read error: a much more frequent sequence differs by one nucleotide. The chain links TRBV11-2 to TRBJ1-2; tentative D call: TRBD1 (5 bases). Trimming took 0 bases from V and 8 from J, leaving 10 bases between them. This CDR3 is 13 amino acids long. Germline V gene data show CDR1 as SGHAT and CDR2 as FQNNGV. This CDR3 is CASSLERGGGYTF. CDR3 nucleotide sequence: TGTGCCAGCAGCTTAGAGAGGGGAGGAGGCTACACCTTC.

This clonotype has only a few counts. The chain is built from TRBV7-2 and TRBJ2-1; tentative D call: TRBD1 (5 bases). The CDR3 loop spans 15 amino acids. The V and J ends lost 5 bases and 2 bases respectively, with 13 bases between them. The germline V gene has CDR1 SGHTA and CDR2 FQGNSA. Here the CDR3 reads CASSPGVGPYNEQFF. CDR3 nucleotides: TGTGCCAGCAGCCCCGGCGTGGGGCCCTACAATGAGCAGTTCTTC.

CDR3 nucleotide sequence: TGTGCCAGTAGTAGAAACAGGGTTTCCGGCGACTATGGCTACACCTTC. Protein sequence: CASSRNRVSGDYGYTF. The chain carries TRBV19 and TRBJ1-2; a possible D gene is TRBD1 (6 bases). Germline V gene lookup returns CDR1 LNHDA and CDR2 SQIVND (reference sequence). Trimming cost V 4 bases and J 3 bases, with 18 bases left between them. The CDR3 has 16 amino acids. Drawing the rest from reference TRBV19 and TRBJ1-2, the complete variable domain is DGGITQSPKYLFRKEGQNVTLSCEQNLNHDAMYWYRQDPGQGLRLIYYSQIVNDFQKGDIAEGYSVSREKKESFPLTVTSAQKNPTAFYLCASSRNRVSGDYGYTFGSGTRLTVV.

A word on this clonotype: At one boundary the junction diverges from the germline segment, which might be a read error. The chain couples TRBV30 to TRBJ1-5; 7 bases align to TRBD1. In germline, CDR1 is GTSNPN, CDR2 SVGIG (reference sequence). The CDR3 spans 13 residues. CDR3 DNA sequence: TGTGCTTGGACCTCAGGGGGGAGTGGGACCCAGCATTTT. As protein: CAWTSGGSGTQHF.

The table lists this clonotype with many counts. This sequence joins TRBV6-1 and TRBJ1-2; 9 bases are a match to TRBD1. The germline gives CDR1 MNHNS, CDR2 SASEGT. The trim removed 5 bases at V and 8 bases at J, leaving 6 bases unmatched. The CDR3 runs 13 residues. In nucleotides, the CDR3 is TGTGCCAGCAGTCCGGACAGGGGAGACGGCTACACCTTC. Translation: CASSPDRGDGYTF.

This clonotype was seen repeatedly, ten times or more. A much larger clone differs by one base, so this may be a read error. The V call is TRBV6-2 or TRBV6-3, the J call TRBJ2-5; D is uncertain. V was clipped by 5 bases and J by 0 bases, with 4 bases between them. Germline loops: CDR1 MNHEY, CDR2 SVGEGT. This CDR3 spans 12 amino acids. Here the CDR3 reads CASSDHQETQYF. In DNA, the CDR3 is TGTGCCAGCAGTGACCACCAAGAGACCCAGTACTTC.

On this clonotype: It may be a read error: a sequence one base away is much more abundant. This chain connects TRBV28 to TRBJ2-7; D is unresolved. The ends were cut back, 6 bases at V and 9 bases at J, with 24 bases in the middle. The CDR3 runs 15 residues. Germline CDR1 is MDHEN and CDR2 is SYDVKM. The CDR3 region has the DNA TGTGCCAGCAGCACCCCCCATCAGCTTACCCACGGGCAGTACTTC. Its translation is CASSTPHQLTHGQYF.

This clonotype has just a few counts. The V call is TRBV28, the J call TRBJ1-5; perhaps TRBD1 as D (5 bases). The CDR3 runs 17 residues. In germline, CDR1 is MDHEN, CDR2 SYDVKM. V was shortened by 6 bases and J by 9 bases, with 27 bases between the two germline ends. The CDR3 sequence: CASSGGGGQYLRGPQHF. The DNA of the CDR3 is TGTGCCAGCAGCGGGGGGGGGGGTCAGTATCTTCGAGGGCCCCAGCATTTT.

The chain joins TRBV28 to TRBJ2-3; 7 bases fit TRBD2. This CDR3 has 14 amino acids. Germline V CDR1 and CDR2: MDHEN, SYDVKM. J gave up 5 bases and V 10 bases, and 12 bases lay outside the gene matches. The CDR3 nucleotides are TGTGCCACCAGAGATGGCGGGACTAAAGATACGCAGTATTTT. Its translation is CATRDGGTKDTQYF.

The chain uses TRBV20-1 and TRBJ2-5; D unresolved. The CDR3 has 14 residues. Germline CDR1 DFQATT, CDR2 SNEGSKA (reference sequence). V dropped 1 base and J dropped 5 bases, with 14 bases sitting between them. As DNA, the CDR3 is TGCAGTGCTAGAGGATACACGGCCGGGGAGACCCAGTACTTC. Amino acid sequence: CSARGYTAGETQYF.

This clonotype was detected only a few times. This chain's CDR3 is CASSLWGRAGATEAFF. CDR3 nucleotide sequence: TGTGCCAGCAGTTTATGGGGTAGGGCAGGGGCCACTGAAGCTTTCTTT. The chain couples TRBV28 to TRBJ1-1, with D perhaps matching TRBD1 (6 bases). The CDR3 is 16 amino acids. From germline, CDR1 is MDHEN and CDR2 SYDVKM. V was trimmed by 0 bases and J by 4 bases, leaving 15 bases between them.

In this sample, this clonotype turned up many times. The chain is built from TRBV6-1 and TRBJ2-6, with 7 bases aligning to TRBD2. V lost 0 bases to trimming and J lost 3 bases; unmatched junction nucleotides: 2. The CDR3 spans 16 residues. Germline V lookup: CDR1 MNHNS, CDR2 SASEGT. DNA of the CDR3: TGTGCCAGCAGTGAAGCGCCGGGGGGTGGGGCCAACGTCCTGACTTTC. This translates into CASSEAPGGGANVLTF.

This clonotype was counted at least ten times. The genes are TRBV9 and TRBJ2-2; D ambiguous. V was clipped by 0 bases and J by 5 bases, with 5 bases between them. This CDR3 comprises 13 residues. Germline V gives CDR1 SGDLS, CDR2 YYNGEE. CDR3 sequence (DNA): TGTGCCAGCAGCGTAGAAGGAACCGGGGAGCTGTTTTTT. It is translated as CASSVEGTGELFF.